This TCR beta chain appears in the sequencing data of a study of Ad26.COV2.S vaccination and SARS-CoV-2 variants. General study findings and limits: Vaccinees displayed broader spike-specific TCR repertoires than placebo recipients.

Treatment denoted: approximately 18 received Ad26.COV2.S at low or high dose, single or two shots; 5 received placebo; per-sample allocation not given. The study sampled participants on day 63 after the first vaccine or placebo injection. Donation came from an adult in Boston who was aged 18-55 years. The data were produced by immunoSEQ multiplex PCR, yet TCRdb's version contains in-frame clones alone and is incomplete. The sample includes fewer than 500,000 clones, over 75% of them seen just once. This clone was counted once. No antigen is known for it. After removal of 4 bases from V and 0 bases from J, the junction contained 5 bases not matched to a gene. The germline V gene encodes CDR1 SGHDT and CDR2 YYEEEE. The CDR3 sequence is 16 residues long.

The chain couples TRBV5-6 to TRBJ2-7; TRBD2 matches 12 bases. Sequences were derived from peripheral blood, sampled in a trial of Ad26.COV2.S vaccine versus placebo. The clonotype comes from a person aged 18 to 65 who received the Ad26.COV2.S COVID-19 vaccine or a placebo. CDR3 coding DNA: TGTGCCAGCAGCGGGGTGACTAGCGGGAGCTCCTACGAGCAGTACTTC. Its protein product is CASSGVTSGSSYEQYF. The variable domain in full, with the rest retrieved from reference TRBV5-6 and TRBJ2-7, is DAGVTQSPTHLIKTRGQQVTLRCSPKSGHDTVSWYQQALGQGPQFIFQYYEEEERQRGNFPDRFSGHQFPNYSSELNVNALLLGDSALYLCASSGVTSGSSYEQYFGPGTRLTVT.